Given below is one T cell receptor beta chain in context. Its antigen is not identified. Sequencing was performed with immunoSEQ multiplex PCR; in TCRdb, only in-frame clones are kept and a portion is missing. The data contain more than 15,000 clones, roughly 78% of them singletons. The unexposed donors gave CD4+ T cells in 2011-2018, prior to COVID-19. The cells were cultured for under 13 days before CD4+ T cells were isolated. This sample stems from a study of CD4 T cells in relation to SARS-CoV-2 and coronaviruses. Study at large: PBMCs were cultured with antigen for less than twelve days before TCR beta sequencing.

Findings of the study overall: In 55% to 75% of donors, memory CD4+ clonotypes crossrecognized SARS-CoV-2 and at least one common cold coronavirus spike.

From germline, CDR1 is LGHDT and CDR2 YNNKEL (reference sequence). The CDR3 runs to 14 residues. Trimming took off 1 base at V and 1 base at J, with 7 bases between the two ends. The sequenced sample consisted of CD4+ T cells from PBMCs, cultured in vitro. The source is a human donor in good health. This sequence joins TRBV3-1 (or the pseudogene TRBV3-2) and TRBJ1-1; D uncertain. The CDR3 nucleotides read TGTGCCAGCAGCCAAGGTTGGGAGAACACTGAAGCTTTCTTT. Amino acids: CASSQGWENTEAFF.